The 2 T cell receptor beta chains given below trace back to one sample, sequenced in a study of cytomegalovirus exposure and HLA in healthy donors. The method was immunoSEQ multiplex PCR; TCRdb's version includes in-frame clones alone and lacks a portion of them. The data contain 150,000 to 200,000 clones, roughly 82% of them singletons. Input material: PBMCs. All receptors derive from a woman aged 18 to 35 in good health and CMV-seronegative.

The chain links TRBV6-1 to TRBJ1-1; D remains unclear. This CDR3 region has 13 residues. Germline-derived CDR1 and CDR2 are MNHNS and SASEGT. V dropped 2 bases and J dropped 4 bases, with 8 bases sitting between them. As DNA, the CDR3 is TGTGCCAGCAGTGAAAACTTGTCCACTGAAGCTTTCTTT. Amino acids: CASSENLSTEAFF.

This clone showed up just once. This chain connects TRBV7-9 to TRBJ1-2; perhaps TRBD1 as D (6 bases). CDR1 is SEHNR and CDR2 is FQNEAQ in the germline V gene (reference sequence). The V and J ends lost 8 bases and 10 bases respectively, with 20 bases between them. CDR3 length: 13 residues. The CDR3 DNA is TGTGCCAGCTGTCCTCGGACAGCGTCCGCCTACACCTTC. Translating it yields CASCPRTASAYTF.